This T cell receptor beta chain was documented in a study of blood T cell repertoires in COVID-19. In the study overall: There were acute and convalescent COVID-19 samples, and they came from the United States, Italy and Spain.

From germline, CDR1 is SGHRS and CDR2 YFSETQ. V was cut by 0 bases and J by 7 bases, with 8 bases left in between. The CDR3 extends over 13 amino acids. In the original processing: Reference gene primers were amplified, and this amplification served to estimate nucleated cell counts. Clones were sequenced by immunoSEQ multiplex PCR, and TCRdb holds only the in-frame ones, with some missing. D and trimming were read from the DNA, whereas the V and J calls and clone size are those reported in that table. In the table there are 130,000 to 150,000 clones, 89% of which are singletons. V is TRBV5-1 and J is TRBJ1-3; D gene ambiguous. The sequenced sample consisted of peripheral blood. This clonotype was sampled from a human donor in a cohort sampled during active COVID-19. The DNA for the CDR3 is TGCGCCAGCAGCTTGGGATCGGGGAACACCATATATTTT. As protein: CASSLGSGNTIYF.